The clone carrying this TCR beta chain was detected many times. Its antigen remains unknown. The time point: pre-sensitization, week 0. Treatment: therapeutic diphenylcyclopropenone sensitization with weekly scalp DPC. Using its own MiXCR run on the RACE reads, TCRdb lists one record per CDR3 protein. The sample yields over 85,000 distinct CDR3 sequences, about a tenth seen once. The CDR3 is 12 residues long. The ends were cut back, 9 bases at V and 3 bases at J, with 9 bases in the middle. Germline loops: CDR1 MNHNY, CDR2 SVGAGI (reference sequence). The data originate from a study of human T cells and chemical hapten exposure. General study points: The study found that DPC sensitization did not change TCRs above 1 in 1000 frequency.

The sequence came from an older woman with alopecia areata. Some clones in this sample may be carry-over from other donors' samples. Sample: whole blood, taken in connection with sensitization to the hapten diphenylcyclopropenone (DPC). This chain links TRBV6-6 with TRBJ1-3, with D unresolved. Here the CDR3 reads CASIAVGNTIYF. The CDR3 bases are TGTGCCAGTATCGCGGTTGGAAACACCATATATTTT.